In its sample, the clone carrying this TCR beta chain was seen a few times. This specimen comes from a study of patients and donors after allogeneic stem cell transplantation. The CDR3 runs to 14 residues. CDR1 and CDR2 (germline): KGHSH, LQKENI. The J segment lost 8 bases and the V segment lost 4 bases, leaving 7 bases of the junction unmatched. TCRdb re-called the RT-PCR reads through MiXCR, storing one row per CDR3 protein. The data show tens of thousands of distinct CDR3 sequences, with 5% seen just once and about 3% held by the top ten. The clonotype originates from a human donor who was either an allogeneic HSCT recipient or a stem cell or donor lymphocyte infusion donor (not recorded which). It is not recorded whose cells these are; they may come from a transplant donor. J is TRBJ2-1 and V is TRBV18, with TRBD1 matching 8 bases. Sample: blood, either unsorted or a sorted T cell fraction (not recorded which). The chain's CDR3 is CASSLGQVVDEQFF. CDR3 in DNA: TGTGCCAGCTCACTGGGACAGGTGGTCGATGAGCAGTTCTTC.